One sample yielded the 13 T cell receptor beta chains listed below, sequenced in a study of blood T cell repertoires in COVID-19. Method: immunoSEQ multiplex PCR; TCRdb's copy keeps in-frame clones and lacks some. The sample lists 110,000 to 150,000 clones; roughly 79% were seen once. The material sequenced was peripheral blood. Every receptor here comes from a woman between 55 and 75 years old with acute or convalescent COVID-19.

The chain couples TRBV11-2 to TRBJ1-1, with unresolved D. V lost 3 bases and J 8 bases, leaving 13 bases between the germline ends. The CDR3 length is 13 residues. Germline values: CDR1 SGHAT, CDR2 FQNNGV. In nucleotides, the CDR3 is TGTGCCAGCAGCTTCTCCTTGGGCAGAGAAGCTTTCTTT. As protein: CASSFSLGREAFF.

The genes are TRBV5-5 and TRBJ2-1; 12 positions match TRBD2. Trimming cost V 2 bases and J 7 bases; bases outside gene matches: 4. The CDR3 is 15 amino acids. Per germline, CDR1 SGHKS and CDR2 YYEKEE (reference sequence). The CDR3 region has the DNA TGTGCCAGCAGCTTCCCGGGACTAGCGGGTAATGAGCAGTTCTTC. As protein: CASSFPGLAGNEQFF.

The V gene is TRBV5-4, the J gene TRBJ1-1, with D uncertain. CDR1 and CDR2 (germline): SGHNT, YYREEE (reference sequence). This CDR3 spans 15 amino acids. V lost 0 bases, J lost 0 bases, and 9 bases lay in between. The CDR3 loop is CASSLELRMNTEAFF. The CDR3 coding sequence is TGTGCCAGCAGCTTGGAGTTGAGAATGAACACTGAAGCTTTCTTT.

The rearrangement uses TRBV28 and TRBJ2-7; D might be TRBD2 (6 bases). CDR1 and CDR2 from the germline V gene are MDHEN and SYDVKM. Trimming pared 6 bases from V and 9 bases from J, leaving 15 bases between. The CDR3 has 12 amino acids. DNA of the CDR3: TGTGCCAGCAGACGACGACTAGTCGTGCAGTACTTC. It translates to CASRRRLVVQYF.

This chain connects TRBV2 to TRBJ2-5; the D gene is possibly TRBD1 (5 bases). This CDR3 has 13 amino acids. Trimming pared 9 bases from V and 0 bases from J, leaving 11 bases between. Germline assignment: CDR1 SNHLY and CDR2 FYNNEI. As DNA, the CDR3 is TGTGCCAGTCTCGGCAGGGACCAAGAGACCCAGTACTTC. This sequence encodes CASLGRDQETQYF.

The genes are TRBV27 and TRBJ2-1, with 7 bases fitting TRBD2. CDR1 and CDR2 from the germline V gene are MNHEY and SMNVEV (reference sequence). The CDR3 has 13 amino acids. Losses at the gene ends were 7 bases for V and 8 bases for J; bases not matched to a gene: 8. In DNA, the CDR3 is TGTGCCAGCATCTCGACTAGCATGCATGAGCAGTTCTTC. Encoded protein: CASISTSMHEQFF.

The chain couples TRBV11-2 to TRBJ2-7; D is ambiguous. V gave up 0 bases and J gave up 3 bases, with 12 bases separating them. This CDR3 comprises 15 residues. Germline CDR1 reads SGHAT; CDR2 reads FQNNGV. The CDR3 protein is CASSLEATFLYEQYF. The CDR3, as DNA: TGTGCCAGCAGCTTAGAGGCGACTTTTCTCTACGAGCAGTACTTC.

The chain recombines TRBV30 with TRBJ2-1; tentative D call: TRBD2 (6 bases). V was clipped by 5 bases and J by 3 bases, with 17 bases between them. CDR1 is GTSNPN, CDR2 SVGIG, per germline (reference sequence). CDR3 length: 15 residues. This CDR3 is CAWATGGLVYNEQFF. The CDR3 region has the DNA TGTGCCTGGGCCACCGGGGGACTCGTCTACAATGAGCAGTTCTTC.

CDR3 in DNA: TGTGCCAGCAGGACCGACTGGCTCGGAGGAGAGCAGTTCTTC. As protein: CASRTDWLGGEQFF. The chain joins TRBV6-4 to TRBJ2-1, with D maybe TRBD2 (5 bases). The CDR3 is made up of 14 amino acids. V lost 6 bases and J lost 10, with 19 bases in between. Per germline, CDR1 MRHNA and CDR2 SNTAGT.

This clone has just a few counts. The rearrangement uses TRBV5-5 and TRBJ2-1, with 10 bases matching TRBD2. The ends lost 4 bases at V and 5 bases at J; junction bases unmatched: 3. The CDR3 is made up of 14 amino acids. Germline CDR1 SGHKS, CDR2 YYEKEE (reference sequence). CDR3 in amino acids: CASSGLAVDNEQFF. DNA of the CDR3: TGTGCCAGCAGCGGACTAGCGGTAGACAATGAGCAGTTCTTC.

The CDR3 here is CASSVGGRNSYNEQFF. The CDR3 nucleotides are TGTGCCAGCAGCGTAGGCGGGAGGAACTCCTACAATGAGCAGTTCTTC. This chain joins TRBV9 and TRBJ2-1, with TRBD2 identical over 8 bases. CDR3 size: 16 residues. J gave up 0 bases and V 0 bases, and 2 bases lay outside the gene matches. Germline loops: CDR1 SGDLS, CDR2 YYNGEE.

The chain joins TRBV2 to TRBJ1-1, with a tentative D call TRBD1 (5 bases). Deletions cut 6 bases from V and 9 bases from J, with 8 bases between. CDR1 and CDR2 (germline): SNHLY, FYNNEI. The CDR3 covers 10 residues. In nucleotides, the CDR3 is TGTGCCAGCAGGGGGGGACAAGCTTTCTTT. As protein: CASRGGQAFF. The whole variable domain, remainder taken from reference TRBV2 and TRBJ1-1, is EPEVTQTPSHQVTQMGQEVILRCVPISNHLYFYWYRQILGQKVEFLVSFYNNEISEKSEIFDDQFSVERPDGSNFTLKIRSTKLEDSAMYFCASRGGQAFFGQGTRLTVV.

The V call is TRBV5-1, the J call TRBJ2-3, with 7 nucleotides matching TRBD2. The CDR3 consists of 16 residues. Germline CDR1 reads SGHRS; CDR2 reads YFSETQ. After removal of 0 bases from V and 4 bases from J, the junction contained 8 bases not matched to a gene. This CDR3 is CASSLVPAGNADTQYF. As DNA, the CDR3 is TGCGCCAGCAGCTTGGTTCCAGCGGGGAATGCAGATACGCAGTATTTT.